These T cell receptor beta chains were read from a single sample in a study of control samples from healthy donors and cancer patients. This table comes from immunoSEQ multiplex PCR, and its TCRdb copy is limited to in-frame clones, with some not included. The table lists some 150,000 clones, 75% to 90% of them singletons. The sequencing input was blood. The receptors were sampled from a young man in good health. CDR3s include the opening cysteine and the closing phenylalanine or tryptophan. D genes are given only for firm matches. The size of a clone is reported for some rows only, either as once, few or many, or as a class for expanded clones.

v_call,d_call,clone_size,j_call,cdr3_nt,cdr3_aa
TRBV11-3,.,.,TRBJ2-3,TGTGCCAGCAGCTTAGGGGCCAGGGCCAGCACAGATACGCAGTATTTT,CASSLGARASTDTQYF
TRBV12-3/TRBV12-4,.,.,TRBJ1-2,TGTGCCAGCAGTTTCGGAGGGGGCTACACCTTC,CASSFGGGYTF
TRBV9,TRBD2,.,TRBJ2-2,TGTGCCAGCAGCGTAGCGGGGACTAGCGGTCACACCGGGGAGCTGTTTTTT,CASSVAGTSGHTGELFF
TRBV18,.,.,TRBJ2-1,TGTGCCAGCTCACTAACACCGTACAATGAGCAGTTCTTC,CASSLTPYNEQFF
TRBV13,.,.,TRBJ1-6,TGTGCCAGCAGCTTAGGGGTTAATTCACCCCTCCACTTT,CASSLGVNSPLHF
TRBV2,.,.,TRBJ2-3,TGTGCCAGCAGTAACTCCGCCCGCACAGATACGCAGTATTTT,CASSNSARTDTQYF
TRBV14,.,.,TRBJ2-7,TGTGCCAGCAGCCTCCACACAGAGCAGTACTTC,CASSLHTEQYF
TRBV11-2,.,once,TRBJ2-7,TGTGCCAGCAGCGCCGGCAGGGGTCTATTCTACGAGCAGTACTTC,CASSAGRGLFYEQYF
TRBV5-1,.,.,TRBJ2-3,TGCGCCAGCACCGAGCCGGGACCCTTGGAGGATACGCAGTATTTT,CASTEPGPLEDTQYF
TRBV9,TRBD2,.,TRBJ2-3,TGTGCCAGCAGCGTATTTAGCGGGGGGTATGGCGCAGATACGCAGTATTTT,CASSVFSGGYGADTQYF
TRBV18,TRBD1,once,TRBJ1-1,TGTGCCAGCTCACCACAAAGGGACAGAGAAGCTTTCTTT,CASSPQRDREAFF
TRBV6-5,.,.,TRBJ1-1,TGTGCCAGCAGAATTACAGGGCCGGGGGGCACTGAAGCTTTCTTT,CASRITGPGGTEAFF
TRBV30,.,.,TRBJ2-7,TGTGCCTGGAGACAGAACGAGCAGTACTTC,CAWRQNEQYF
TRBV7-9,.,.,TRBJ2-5,TGTGCCAGCAGCTTCGGTGGGGCCCTCCAAGAGACCCAGTACTTC,CASSFGGALQETQYF
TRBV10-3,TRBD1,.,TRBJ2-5,TGTGCCATCAGTTCGGGACAGATCCAAGAGACCCAGTACTTC,CAISSGQIQETQYF
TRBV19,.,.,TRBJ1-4,TGTGCCAGTAGTATGACGAGAGAAAAACTGTTTTTT,CASSMTREKLFF
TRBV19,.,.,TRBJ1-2,TGTGCCAGCCAGGGACACCAGCTCGATGGCTACACCTTC,CASQGHQLDGYTF
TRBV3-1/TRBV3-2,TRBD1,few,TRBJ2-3,TGTGCCAGCAGCCAATTTAGGACAGGGAGCACAGATACGCAGTATTTT,CASSQFRTGSTDTQYF
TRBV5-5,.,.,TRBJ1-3,TGTGCCAGCAGCGTCGCGGGATTCTCTGGAAACACCATATATTTT,CASSVAGFSGNTIYF
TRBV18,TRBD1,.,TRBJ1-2,TGTGCCAGCTCACGGACAGGGGGTGCTGGCTACACCTTC,CASSRTGGAGYTF
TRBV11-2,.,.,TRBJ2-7,TGTGCCAGCAGCTTAGATGGATCGGGAATCGACTACGAGCAGTACTTC,CASSLDGSGIDYEQYF
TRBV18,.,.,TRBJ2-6,TGTGCCAGCTCACCTCCCTCGGGGTTCTCTGGGGCCAACGTCCTGACTTTC,CASSPPSGFSGANVLTF
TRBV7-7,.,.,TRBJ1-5,TGTGCTAGCAGCCCGGGGAGGGATCAGCCCCAGCATTTT,CASSPGRDQPQHF
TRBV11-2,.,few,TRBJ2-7,TGTGCCAGCAGCTTAGGGTCGTGGGGGGAGCAGTACTTC,CASSLGSWGEQYF
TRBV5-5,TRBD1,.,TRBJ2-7,TGTGCCAGCAGCTCCCGACTTGTGGGACAGGGGTTTCACGAGCAGTACTTC,CASSSRLVGQGFHEQYF
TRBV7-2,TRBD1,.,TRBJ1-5,TGTGCCAGCAGCCTCTCCCACTCCCGGGACAGGGGGCACCAGCCCCAGCATTTT,CASSLSHSRDRGHQPQHF
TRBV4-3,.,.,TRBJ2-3,TGCGCCAGCAGCCAAGATACGGGTATAAACACAGATACGCAGTATTTT,CASSQDTGINTDTQYF
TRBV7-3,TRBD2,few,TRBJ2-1,TGTGCCAGCAGCCCCGGACTAGCGGGGCCCAGCTCCTACAATGAGCAGTTCTTC,CASSPGLAGPSSYNEQFF
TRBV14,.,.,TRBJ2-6,TGTGCCAGCAGCCAAGGGGTTTTGAGGGGCGGCCCTGGGGCCAACGTCCTGACTTTC,CASSQGVLRGGPGANVLTF